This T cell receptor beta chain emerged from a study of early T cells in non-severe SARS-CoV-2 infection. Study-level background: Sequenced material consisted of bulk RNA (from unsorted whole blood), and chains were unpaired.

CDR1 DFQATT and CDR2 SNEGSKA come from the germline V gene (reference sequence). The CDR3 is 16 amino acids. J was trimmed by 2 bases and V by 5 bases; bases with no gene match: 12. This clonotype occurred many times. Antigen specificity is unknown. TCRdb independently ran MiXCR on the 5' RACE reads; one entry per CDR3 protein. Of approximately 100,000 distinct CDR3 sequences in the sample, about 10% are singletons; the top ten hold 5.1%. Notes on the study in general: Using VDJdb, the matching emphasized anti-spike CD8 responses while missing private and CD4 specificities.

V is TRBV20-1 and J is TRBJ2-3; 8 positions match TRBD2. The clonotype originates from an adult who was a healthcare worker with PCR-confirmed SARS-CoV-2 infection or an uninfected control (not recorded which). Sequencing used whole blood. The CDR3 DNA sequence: TGCAGTGCTTTAGGGGGACGGACTAGCTTCACAGATACGCAGTATTTT. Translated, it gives CSALGGRTSFTDTQYF.